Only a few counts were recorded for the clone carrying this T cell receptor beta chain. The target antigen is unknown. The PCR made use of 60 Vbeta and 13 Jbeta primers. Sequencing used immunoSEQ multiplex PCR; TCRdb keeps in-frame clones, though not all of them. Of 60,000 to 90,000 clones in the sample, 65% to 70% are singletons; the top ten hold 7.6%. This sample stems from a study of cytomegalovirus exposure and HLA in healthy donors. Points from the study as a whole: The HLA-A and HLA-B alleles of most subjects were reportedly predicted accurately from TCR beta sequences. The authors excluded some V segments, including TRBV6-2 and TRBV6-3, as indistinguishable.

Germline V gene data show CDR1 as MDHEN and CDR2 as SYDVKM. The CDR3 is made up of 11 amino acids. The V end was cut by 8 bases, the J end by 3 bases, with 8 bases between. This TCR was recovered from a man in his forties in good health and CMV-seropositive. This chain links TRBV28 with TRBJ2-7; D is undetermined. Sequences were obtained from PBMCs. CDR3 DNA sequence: TGTGCCAGCCTTCGAGGCTACGAGCAGTACTTC. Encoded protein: CASLRGYEQYF.